This T cell receptor beta chain is from a study of technical replicates of blood from several donors. The CDR3 is 17 amino acids. V was clipped by 0 bases and J by 3 bases, with 16 bases between them. The germline gives CDR1 LGHNA, CDR2 YSLEER. Repertoires were generated with immunoSEQ multiplex PCR, while TCRdb's copy carries only in-frame clones and drops some. The sample lists approximately 95,000 clones, roughly 95% occurring once. This receptor was taken from a human donor in good health. The chain uses TRBV4-3 and TRBJ2-3; maybe TRBD1 (5 bases). Sequencing was performed on T cells isolated from PBMCs. CDR3 protein: CASSQEYRTLRTDTQYF. The CDR3 DNA reads TGCGCCAGCAGCCAAGAATACAGGACCCTACGGACAGATACGCAGTATTTT.